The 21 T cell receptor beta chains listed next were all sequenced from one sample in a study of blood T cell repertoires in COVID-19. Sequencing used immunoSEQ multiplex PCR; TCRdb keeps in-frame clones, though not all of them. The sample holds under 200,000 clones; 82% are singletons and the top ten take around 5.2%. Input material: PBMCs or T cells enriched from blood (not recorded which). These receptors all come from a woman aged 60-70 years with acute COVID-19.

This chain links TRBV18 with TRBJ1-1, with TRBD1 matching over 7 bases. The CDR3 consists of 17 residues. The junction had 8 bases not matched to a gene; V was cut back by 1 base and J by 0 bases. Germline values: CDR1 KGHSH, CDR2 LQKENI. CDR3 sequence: CASSPRLGGAVNTEAFF. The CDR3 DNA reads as TGTGCCAGCTCACCACGCCTAGGGGGCGCGGTGAACACTGAAGCTTTCTTT.

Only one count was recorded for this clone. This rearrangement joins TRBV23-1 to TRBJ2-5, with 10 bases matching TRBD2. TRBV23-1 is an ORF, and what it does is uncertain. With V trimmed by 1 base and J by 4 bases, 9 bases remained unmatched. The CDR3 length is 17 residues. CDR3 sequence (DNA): TGCGCCAGCAGTCAATTTAAGCGGGGGGGGTGTTCAGAGACCCAGTACTTC. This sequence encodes CASSQFKRGGCSETQYF.

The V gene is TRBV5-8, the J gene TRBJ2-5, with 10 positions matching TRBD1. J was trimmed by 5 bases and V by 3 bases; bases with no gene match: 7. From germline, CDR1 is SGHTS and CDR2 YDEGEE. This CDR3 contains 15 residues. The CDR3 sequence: CASSSSGTGVETQYF. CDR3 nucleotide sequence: TGTGCCAGCAGCTCCTCCGGGACAGGGGTGGAGACCCAGTACTTC.

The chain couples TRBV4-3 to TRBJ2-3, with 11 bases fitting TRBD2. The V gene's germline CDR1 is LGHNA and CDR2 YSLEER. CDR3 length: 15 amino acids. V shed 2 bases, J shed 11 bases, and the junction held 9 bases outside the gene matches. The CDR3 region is CASSQLAGGPRGQYF. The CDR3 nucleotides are TGCGCCAGCAGCCAACTAGCGGGGGGACCGCGCGGGCAGTATTTT.

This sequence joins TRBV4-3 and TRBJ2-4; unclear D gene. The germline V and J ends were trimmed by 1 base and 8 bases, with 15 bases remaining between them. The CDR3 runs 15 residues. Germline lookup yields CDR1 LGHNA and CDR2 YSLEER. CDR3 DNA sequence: TGCGCCAGCAGCCAAGTGGCAGAATCGAGGTACATTCAGTACTTC. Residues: CASSQVAESRYIQYF.

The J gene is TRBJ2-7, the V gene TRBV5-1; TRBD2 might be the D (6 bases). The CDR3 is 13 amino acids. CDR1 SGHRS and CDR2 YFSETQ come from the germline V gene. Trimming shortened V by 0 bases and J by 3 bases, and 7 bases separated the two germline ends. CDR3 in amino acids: CASSLGLVYEQYF. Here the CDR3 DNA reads TGCGCCAGCAGCTTGGGACTAGTCTACGAGCAGTACTTC.

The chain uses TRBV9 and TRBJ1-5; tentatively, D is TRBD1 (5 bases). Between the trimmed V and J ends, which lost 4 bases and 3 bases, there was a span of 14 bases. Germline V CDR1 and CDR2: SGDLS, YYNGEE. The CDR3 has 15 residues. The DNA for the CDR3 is TGTGCCAGCAGCCCCCGCGGGGGGGTCAATCAGCCCCAGCATTTT. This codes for CASSPRGGVNQPQHF.

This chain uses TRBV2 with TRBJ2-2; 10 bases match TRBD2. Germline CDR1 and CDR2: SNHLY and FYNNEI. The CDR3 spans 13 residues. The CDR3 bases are TGTAGCGGGGGGGCGAGTGACACCGGGGAGCTGTTTTTT. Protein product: CSGGASDTGELFF.

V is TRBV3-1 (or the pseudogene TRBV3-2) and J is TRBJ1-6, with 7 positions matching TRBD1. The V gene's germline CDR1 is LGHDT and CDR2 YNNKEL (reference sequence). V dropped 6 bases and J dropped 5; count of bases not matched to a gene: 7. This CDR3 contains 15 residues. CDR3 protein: CASSRSGQNNSPLHF. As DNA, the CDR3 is TGTGCCAGCAGTCGGTCGGGACAGAATAATTCACCCCTCCACTTT.

CDR3 in DNA: TGTGCCAGCAGCTCTAACAGGGGCCAAGAGACCCAGTACTTC. Translating it yields CASSSNRGQETQYF. This rearrangement joins TRBV7-9 to TRBJ2-5; 7 positions match TRBD1. The CDR3 loop spans 14 amino acids. The junction had 3 bases not matched to a gene; V was cut back by 4 bases and J by 1 base. CDR1 and CDR2 from the germline V gene are SEHNR and FQNEAQ (reference sequence).

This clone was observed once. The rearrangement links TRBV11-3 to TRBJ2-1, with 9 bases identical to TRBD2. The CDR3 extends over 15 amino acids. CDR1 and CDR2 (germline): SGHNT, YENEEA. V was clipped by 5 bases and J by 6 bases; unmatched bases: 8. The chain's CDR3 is CASSLLRGGVNEQFF. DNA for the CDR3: TGTGCCAGCAGCCTCTTGCGGGGGGGCGTCAATGAGCAGTTCTTC.

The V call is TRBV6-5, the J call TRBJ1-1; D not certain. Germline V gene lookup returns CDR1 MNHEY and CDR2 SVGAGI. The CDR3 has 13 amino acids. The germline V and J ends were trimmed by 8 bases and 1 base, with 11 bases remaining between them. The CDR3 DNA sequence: TGTGCCAGCGAGAGGATTAGGAACACTGAAGCTTTCTTT. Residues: CASERIRNTEAFF.

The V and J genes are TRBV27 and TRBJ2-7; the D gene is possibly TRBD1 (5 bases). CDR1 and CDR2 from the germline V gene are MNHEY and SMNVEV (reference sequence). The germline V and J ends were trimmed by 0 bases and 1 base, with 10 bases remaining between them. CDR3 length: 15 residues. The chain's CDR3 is CASSLSGQGSYEQYF. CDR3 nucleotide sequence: TGTGCCAGCAGTTTATCAGGTCAGGGATCCTACGAGCAGTACTTC.

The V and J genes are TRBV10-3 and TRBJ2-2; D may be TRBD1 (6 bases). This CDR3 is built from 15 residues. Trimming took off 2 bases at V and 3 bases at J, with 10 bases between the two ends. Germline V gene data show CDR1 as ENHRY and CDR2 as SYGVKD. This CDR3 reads CAISETGYHTGELFF. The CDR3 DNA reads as TGTGCCATCAGTGAGACAGGGTATCACACCGGGGAGCTGTTTTTT.

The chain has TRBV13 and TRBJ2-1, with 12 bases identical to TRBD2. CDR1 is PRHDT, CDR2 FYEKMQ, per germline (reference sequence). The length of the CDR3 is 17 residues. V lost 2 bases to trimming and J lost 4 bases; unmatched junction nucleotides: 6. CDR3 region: CASSLNSGLAGYNEQFF. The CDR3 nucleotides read TGTGCCAGCAGCTTAAACTCCGGACTAGCGGGGTACAATGAGCAGTTCTTC.

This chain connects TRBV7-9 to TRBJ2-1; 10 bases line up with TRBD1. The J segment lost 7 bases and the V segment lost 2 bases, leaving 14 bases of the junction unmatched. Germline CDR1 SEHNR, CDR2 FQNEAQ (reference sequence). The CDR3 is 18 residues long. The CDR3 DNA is TGTGCCAGCAGCTTAATAGGGGGCCCGGGACAGGGGTATAATGAGCAGTTCTTC. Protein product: CASSLIGGPGQGYNEQFF. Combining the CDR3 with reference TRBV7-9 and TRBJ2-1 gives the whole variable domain DTGVSQNPRHKITKRGQNVTFRCDPISEHNRLYWYRQTLGQGPEFLTYFQNEAQLEKSRLLSDRFSAERPKGSFSTLEIQRTEQGDSAMYLCASSLIGGPGQGYNEQFFGPGTRLTVL.

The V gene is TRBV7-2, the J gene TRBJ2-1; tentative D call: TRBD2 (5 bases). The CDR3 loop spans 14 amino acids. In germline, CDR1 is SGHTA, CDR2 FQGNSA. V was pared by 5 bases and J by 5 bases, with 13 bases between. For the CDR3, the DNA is TGTGCCAGCAGCGCACGGACGGGAAACAATGAGCAGTTCTTC. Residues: CASSARTGNNEQFF.

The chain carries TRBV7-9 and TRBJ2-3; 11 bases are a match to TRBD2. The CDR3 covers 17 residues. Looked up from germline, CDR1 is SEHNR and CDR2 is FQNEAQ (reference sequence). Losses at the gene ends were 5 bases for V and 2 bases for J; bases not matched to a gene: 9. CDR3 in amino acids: CASSQGGLAGNTDTQYF. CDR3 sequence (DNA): TGTGCCAGCAGCCAAGGAGGACTAGCGGGTAACACAGATACGCAGTATTTT.

The CDR3, as DNA: TGTGCCAGTAGTACCCCCGAGGGTGGCAGGGGGTTCTCTGAAGCTTTCTTT. Encoded protein: CASSTPEGGRGFSEAFF. J is TRBJ1-1 and V is TRBV19; 7 bases match TRBD1. The ends lost 4 bases at V and 6 bases at J; junction bases unmatched: 17. Looked up from germline, CDR1 is LNHDA and CDR2 is SQIVND (reference sequence). The CDR3 spans 17 residues. The full variable domain, completed using reference TRBV19 and TRBJ1-1, is DGGITQSPKYLFRKEGQNVTLSCEQNLNHDAMYWYRQDPGQGLRLIYYSQIVNDFQKGDIAEGYSVSREKKESFPLTVTSAQKNPTAFYLCASSTPEGGRGFSEAFFGQGTRLTVV.

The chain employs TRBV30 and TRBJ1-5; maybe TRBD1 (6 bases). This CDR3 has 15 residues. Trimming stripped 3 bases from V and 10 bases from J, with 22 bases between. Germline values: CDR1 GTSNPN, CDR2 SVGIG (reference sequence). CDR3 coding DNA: TGTGCCTGGAGGGCATTTCACAGGGCTGGGGCCCCCCAGCATTTT. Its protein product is CAWRAFHRAGAPQHF. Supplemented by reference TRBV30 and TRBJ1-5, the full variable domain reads SQTIHQWPATLVQPVGSPLSLECTVEGTSNPNLYWYRQAAGRGLQLLFYSVGIGQISSEVPQNLSASRPQDRQFILSSKKLLLSDSGFYLCAWRAFHRAGAPQHFGDGTRLSIL.

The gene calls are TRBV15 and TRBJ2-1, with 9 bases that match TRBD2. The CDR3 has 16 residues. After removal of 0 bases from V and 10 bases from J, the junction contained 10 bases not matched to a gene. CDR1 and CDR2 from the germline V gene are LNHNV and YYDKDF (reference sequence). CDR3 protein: CATSREGGGRAAEQFF. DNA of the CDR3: TGTGCCACCAGCAGAGAAGGGGGCGGGAGGGCCGCCGAGCAGTTCTTC. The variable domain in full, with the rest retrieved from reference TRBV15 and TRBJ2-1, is DAMVIQNPRYQVTQFGKPVTLSCSQTLNHNVMYWYQQKSSQAPKLLFHYYDKDFNNEADTPDNFQSRRPNTSFCFLDIRSPGLGDTAMYLCATSREGGGRAAEQFFGPGTRLTVL.